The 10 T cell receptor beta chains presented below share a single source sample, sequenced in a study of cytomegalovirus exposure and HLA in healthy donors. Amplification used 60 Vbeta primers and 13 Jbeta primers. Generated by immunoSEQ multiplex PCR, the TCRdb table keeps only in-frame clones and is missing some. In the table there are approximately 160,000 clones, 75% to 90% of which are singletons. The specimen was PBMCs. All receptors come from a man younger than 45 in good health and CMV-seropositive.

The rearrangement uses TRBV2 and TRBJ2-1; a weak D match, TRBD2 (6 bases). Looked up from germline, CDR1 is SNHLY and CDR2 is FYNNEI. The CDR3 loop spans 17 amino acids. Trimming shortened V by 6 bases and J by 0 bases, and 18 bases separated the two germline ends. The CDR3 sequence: CASRLPVRGTSYNEQFF. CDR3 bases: TGTGCCAGCAGGCTCCCTGTTCGGGGGACCTCCTACAATGAGCAGTTCTTC.

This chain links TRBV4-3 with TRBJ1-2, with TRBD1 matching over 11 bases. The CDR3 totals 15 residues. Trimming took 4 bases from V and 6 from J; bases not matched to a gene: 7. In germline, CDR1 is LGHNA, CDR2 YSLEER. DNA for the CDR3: TGCGCCAGCAGCCTTTCATCGGGACAGGGGGATGGCTACACCTTC. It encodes CASSLSSGQGDGYTF.

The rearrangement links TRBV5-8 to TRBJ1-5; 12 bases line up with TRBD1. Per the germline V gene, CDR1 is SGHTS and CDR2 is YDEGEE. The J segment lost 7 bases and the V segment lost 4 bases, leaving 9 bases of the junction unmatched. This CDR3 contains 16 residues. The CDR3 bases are TGTGCCAGCAGCGCCGGGACAGGGGGCAACCTACAGCCCCAGCATTTT. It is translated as CASSAGTGGNLQPQHF. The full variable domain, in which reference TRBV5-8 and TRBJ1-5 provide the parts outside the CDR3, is EAGVTQSPTHLIKTRGQQATLRCSPISGHTSVYWYQQALGLGLQFLLWYDEGEERNRGNFPPRFSGRQFPNYSSELNVNALELEDSALYLCASSAGTGGNLQPQHFGDGTRLSIL.

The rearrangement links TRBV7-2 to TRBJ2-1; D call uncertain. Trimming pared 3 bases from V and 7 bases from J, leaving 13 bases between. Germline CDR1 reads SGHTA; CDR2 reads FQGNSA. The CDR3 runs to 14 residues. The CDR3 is CASSLGLSGNEQFF. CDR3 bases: TGTGCCAGCAGCTTGGGTCTTTCCGGGAATGAGCAGTTCTTC.

Here the CDR3 reads CASSLGGNTEAFF. As DNA, the CDR3 is TGTGCCAGCAGTTTGGGGGGGAACACTGAAGCTTTCTTT. The chain is built from TRBV2 and TRBJ1-1, with a possible D match to TRBD1 (5 bases). Trimming took 5 bases from V and 1 from J, leaving 8 bases between them. CDR1 is SNHLY and CDR2 is FYNNEI in the germline V gene. This CDR3 spans 13 amino acids.

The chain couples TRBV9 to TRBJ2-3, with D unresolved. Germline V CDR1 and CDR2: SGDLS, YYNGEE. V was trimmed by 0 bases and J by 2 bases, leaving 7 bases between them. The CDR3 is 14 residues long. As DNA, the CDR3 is TGTGCCAGCAGCGTAGTCGTCTACACAGATACGCAGTATTTT. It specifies CASSVVVYTDTQYF.

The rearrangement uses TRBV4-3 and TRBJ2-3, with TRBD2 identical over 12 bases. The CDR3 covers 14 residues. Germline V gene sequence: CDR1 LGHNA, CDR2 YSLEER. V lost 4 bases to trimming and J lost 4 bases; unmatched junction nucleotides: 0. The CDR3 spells CASSPSGGADTQYF. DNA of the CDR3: TGCGCCAGCAGCCCTAGCGGGGGGGCAGATACGCAGTATTTT.

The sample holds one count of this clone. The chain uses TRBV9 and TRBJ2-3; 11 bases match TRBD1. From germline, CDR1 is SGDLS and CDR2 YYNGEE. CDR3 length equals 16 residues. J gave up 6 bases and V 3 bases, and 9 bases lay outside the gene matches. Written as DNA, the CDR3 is TGTGCCAGCAGCGCCGCGGAGGACAGGGGGCGGGATACGCAGTATTTT. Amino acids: CASSAAEDRGRDTQYF. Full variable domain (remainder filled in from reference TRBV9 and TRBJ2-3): DSGVTQTPKHLITATGQRVTLRCSPRSGDLSVYWYQQSLDQGLQFLIQYYNGEERAKGNILERFSAQQFPDLHSELNLSSLELGDSALYFCASSAAEDRGRDTQYFGPGTRLTVL.

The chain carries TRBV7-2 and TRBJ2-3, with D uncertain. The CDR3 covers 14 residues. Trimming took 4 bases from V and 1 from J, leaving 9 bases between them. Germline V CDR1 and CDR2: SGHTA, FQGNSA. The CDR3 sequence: CASSSSQGTDTQYF. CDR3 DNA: TGTGCCAGCAGCTCGAGCCAGGGCACAGATACGCAGTATTTT.

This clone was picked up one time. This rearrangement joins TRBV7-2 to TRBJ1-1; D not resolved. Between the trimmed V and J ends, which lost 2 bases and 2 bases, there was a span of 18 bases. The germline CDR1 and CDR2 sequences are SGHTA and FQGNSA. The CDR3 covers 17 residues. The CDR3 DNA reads TGTGCCAGCAGCTTAAATCTCGTGTATCGGGATAACACTGAAGCTTTCTTT. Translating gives CASSLNLVYRDNTEAFF.